This T cell receptor (beta chain) originates from a study of CD8 T cells in ankylosing spondylitis. Study results and limitations: As reported, disease-linked clones showed significant enrichment in matched ankylosing spondylitis synovial fluid. Peripheral blood held disease-linked clones only at relatively low frequency, and these were CD8+. Several of the motif variants were reported before in synovial fluid and blood from reactive arthritis.

This clonotype was observed a handful of times. The target antigen is unknown. There are 13 residues in the CDR3. The authors made TCR beta libraries by quantitative 5'-RACE with molecular barcodes. TCRdb reanalysed the 5' RACE reads using MiXCR and keeps one entry per CDR3 protein. This sample has fewer than 200,000 distinct CDR3 sequences; approximately 16% occur once, and the top ten carry approximately 7.8%. Material: blood, either unsorted or a sorted T cell fraction (not recorded which). This chain uses TRBV21-1 with TRBJ2-2. TRBV21-1 is tagged as a pseudogene. The origin of this receptor is a male donor with ankylosing spondylitis or in good health (not recorded which). The CDR3 here is CASRQQNTGELFF. Here the CDR3 DNA reads TGTGCCAGCAGACAACAGAACACCGGGGAGCTGTTTTTT.